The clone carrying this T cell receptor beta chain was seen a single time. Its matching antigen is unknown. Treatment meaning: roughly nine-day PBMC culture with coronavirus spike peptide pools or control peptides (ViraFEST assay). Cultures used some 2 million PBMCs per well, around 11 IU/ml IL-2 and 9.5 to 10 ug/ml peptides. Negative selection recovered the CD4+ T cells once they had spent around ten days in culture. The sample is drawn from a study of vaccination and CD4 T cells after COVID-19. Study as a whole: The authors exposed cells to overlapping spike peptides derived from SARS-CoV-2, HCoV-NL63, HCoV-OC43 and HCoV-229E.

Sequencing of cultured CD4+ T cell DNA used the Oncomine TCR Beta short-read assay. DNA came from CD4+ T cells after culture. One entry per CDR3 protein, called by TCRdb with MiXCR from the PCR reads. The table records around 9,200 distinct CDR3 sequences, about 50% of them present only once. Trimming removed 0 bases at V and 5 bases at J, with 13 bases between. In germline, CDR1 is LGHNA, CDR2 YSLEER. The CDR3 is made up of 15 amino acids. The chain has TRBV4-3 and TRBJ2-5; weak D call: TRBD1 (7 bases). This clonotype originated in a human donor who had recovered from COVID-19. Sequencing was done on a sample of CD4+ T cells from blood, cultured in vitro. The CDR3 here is CASSQEGRGVETQYF. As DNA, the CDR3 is TGCGCCAGCAGCCAAGAGGGCAGGGGGGTTGAGACCCAGTACTTC.